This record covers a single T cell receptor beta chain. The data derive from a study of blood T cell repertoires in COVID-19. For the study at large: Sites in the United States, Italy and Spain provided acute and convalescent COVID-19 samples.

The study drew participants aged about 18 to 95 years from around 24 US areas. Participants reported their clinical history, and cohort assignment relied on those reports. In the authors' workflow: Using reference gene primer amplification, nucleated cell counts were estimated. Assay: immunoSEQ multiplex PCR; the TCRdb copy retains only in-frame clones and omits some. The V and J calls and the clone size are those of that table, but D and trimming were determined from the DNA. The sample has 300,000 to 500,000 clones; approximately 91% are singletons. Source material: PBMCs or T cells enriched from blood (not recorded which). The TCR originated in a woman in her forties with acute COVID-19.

CDR3 region: CASPLKPGLLAGNTIYF. The CDR3 bases are TGTGCCTCGCCCCTAAAACCGGGTCTTCTCGCTGGAAACACCATATATTTT. The chain employs TRBV30 and TRBJ1-3; no definite D call. V lost 7 bases and J lost 2, with 24 bases in between. The germline gives CDR1 GTSNPN, CDR2 SVGIG (reference sequence). The CDR3 extends over 17 amino acids.